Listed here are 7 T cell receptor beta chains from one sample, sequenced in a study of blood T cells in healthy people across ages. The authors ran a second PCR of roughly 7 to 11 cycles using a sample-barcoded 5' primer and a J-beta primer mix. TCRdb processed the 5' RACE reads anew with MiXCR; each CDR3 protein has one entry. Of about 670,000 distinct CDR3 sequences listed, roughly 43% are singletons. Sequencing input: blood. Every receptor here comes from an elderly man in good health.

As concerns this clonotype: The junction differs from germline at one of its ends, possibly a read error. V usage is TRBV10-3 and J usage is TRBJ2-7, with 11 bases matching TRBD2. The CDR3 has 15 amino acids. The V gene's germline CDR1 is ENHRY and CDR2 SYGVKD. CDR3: CAISLAGGSPYEQYF. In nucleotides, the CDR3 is TGTGCAATCAGCTTAGCGGGAGGGAGCCCCTACGAGCAGTACTTC.

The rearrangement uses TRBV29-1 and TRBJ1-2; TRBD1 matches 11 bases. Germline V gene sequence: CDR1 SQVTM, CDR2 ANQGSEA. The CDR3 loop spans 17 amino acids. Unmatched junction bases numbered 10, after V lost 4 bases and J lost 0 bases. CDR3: CSVGTGGVLSANYGYTF. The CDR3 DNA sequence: TGCAGCGTTGGGACAGGGGGCGTTCTATCCGCTAACTATGGCTACACCTTC.

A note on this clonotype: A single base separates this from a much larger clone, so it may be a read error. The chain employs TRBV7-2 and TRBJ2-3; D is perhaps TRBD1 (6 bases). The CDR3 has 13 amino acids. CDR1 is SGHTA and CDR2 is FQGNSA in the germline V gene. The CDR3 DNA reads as TGTGCCGGCAGCCTCGGACAGACAGATACGCAGTATTTT. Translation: CAGSLGQTDTQYF.

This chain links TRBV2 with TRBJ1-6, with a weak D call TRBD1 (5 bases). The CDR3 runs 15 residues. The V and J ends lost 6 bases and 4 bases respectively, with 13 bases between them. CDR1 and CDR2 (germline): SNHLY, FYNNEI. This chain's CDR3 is CASRSKTAYNSPLHF. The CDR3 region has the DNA TGTGCCAGCAGGAGCAAGACAGCGTATAATTCACCCCTCCACTTT.

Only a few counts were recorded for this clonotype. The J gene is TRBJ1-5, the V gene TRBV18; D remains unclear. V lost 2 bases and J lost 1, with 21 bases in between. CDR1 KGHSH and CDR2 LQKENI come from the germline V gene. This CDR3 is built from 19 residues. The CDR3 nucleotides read TGTGCCAGCTCACCATTCCGCCCAACGGCGGACTTGAGCAATCAGCCCCAGCATTTT. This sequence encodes CASSPFRPTADLSNQPQHF.

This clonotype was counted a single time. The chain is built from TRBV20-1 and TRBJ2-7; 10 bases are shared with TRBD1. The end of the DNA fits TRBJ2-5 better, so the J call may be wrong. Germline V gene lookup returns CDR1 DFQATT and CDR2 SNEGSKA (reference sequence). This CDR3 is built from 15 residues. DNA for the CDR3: TGCAGTGCTAGTGAAGACAGGGGGCTGTTTGAGACCCAGTACTTC. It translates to CSASEDRGLFETQYF.

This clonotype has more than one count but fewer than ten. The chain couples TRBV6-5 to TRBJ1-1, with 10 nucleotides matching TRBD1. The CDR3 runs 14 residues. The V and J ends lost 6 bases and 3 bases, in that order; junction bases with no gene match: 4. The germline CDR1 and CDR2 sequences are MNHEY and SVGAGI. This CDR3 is CASRSGTGDTEAFF. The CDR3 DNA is TGTGCCAGCAGGTCCGGGACAGGGGACACTGAAGCTTTCTTT.